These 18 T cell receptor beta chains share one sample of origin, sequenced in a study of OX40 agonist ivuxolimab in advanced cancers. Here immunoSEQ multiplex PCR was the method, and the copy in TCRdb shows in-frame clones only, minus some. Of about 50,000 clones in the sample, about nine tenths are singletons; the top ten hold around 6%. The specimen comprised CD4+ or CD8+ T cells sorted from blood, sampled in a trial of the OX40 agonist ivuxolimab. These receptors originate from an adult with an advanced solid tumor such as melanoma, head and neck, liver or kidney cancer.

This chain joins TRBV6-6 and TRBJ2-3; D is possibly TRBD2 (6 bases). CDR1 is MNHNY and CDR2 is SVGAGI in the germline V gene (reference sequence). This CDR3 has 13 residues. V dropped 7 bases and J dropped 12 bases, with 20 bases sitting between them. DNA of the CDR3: TGTGCCAGCACCTTGGGACTTTCCACCACCCAGTATTTT. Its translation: CASTLGLSTTQYF.

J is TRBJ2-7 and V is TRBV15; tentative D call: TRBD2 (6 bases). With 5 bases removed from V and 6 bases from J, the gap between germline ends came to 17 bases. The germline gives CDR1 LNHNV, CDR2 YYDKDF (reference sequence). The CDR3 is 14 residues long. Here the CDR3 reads CATSRRGRALEQYV. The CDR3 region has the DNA TGTGCCACCAGCCGGAGGGGCAGGGCTCTCGAGCAGTACGTC.

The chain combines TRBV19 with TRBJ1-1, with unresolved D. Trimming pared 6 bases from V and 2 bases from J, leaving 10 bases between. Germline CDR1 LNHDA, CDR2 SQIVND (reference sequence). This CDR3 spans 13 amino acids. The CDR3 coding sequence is TGTGCCAGTAGCCTCAGCCCTAACACTGAAGCTTTCTTT. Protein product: CASSLSPNTEAFF.

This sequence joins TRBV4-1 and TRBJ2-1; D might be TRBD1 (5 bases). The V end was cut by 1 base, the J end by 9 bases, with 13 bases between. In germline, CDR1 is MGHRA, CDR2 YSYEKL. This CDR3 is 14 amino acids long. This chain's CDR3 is CASSQGTPWGEQFF. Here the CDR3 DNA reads TGCGCCAGCAGCCAAGGGACACCTTGGGGTGAGCAGTTCTTC.

CDR3: CASSLGTENLAFF. The CDR3 DNA reads TGTGCCAGCAGCTTAGGGACAGAGAACCTGGCTTTCTTT. V is TRBV7-8 and J is TRBJ1-1, with D tentatively TRBD1 (6 bases). Trimming stripped 1 base from V and 11 bases from J, with 14 bases between. Germline V gene data show CDR1 as SGHVS and CDR2 as FQNEAQ. This CDR3 has 13 amino acids.

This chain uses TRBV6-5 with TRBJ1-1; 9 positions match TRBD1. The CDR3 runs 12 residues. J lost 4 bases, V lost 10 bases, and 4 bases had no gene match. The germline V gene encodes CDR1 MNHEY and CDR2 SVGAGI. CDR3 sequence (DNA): TGTGCCATCACAGGGGGCGGCACTGAAGCTTTCTTT. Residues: CAITGGGTEAFF.

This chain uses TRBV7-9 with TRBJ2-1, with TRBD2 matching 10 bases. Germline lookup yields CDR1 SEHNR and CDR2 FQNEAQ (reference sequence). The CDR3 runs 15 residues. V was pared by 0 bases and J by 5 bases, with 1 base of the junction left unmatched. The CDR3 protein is CASSLALAGNNEQFF. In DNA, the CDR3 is TGTGCCAGCAGCTTAGCACTAGCGGGAAACAATGAGCAGTTCTTC.

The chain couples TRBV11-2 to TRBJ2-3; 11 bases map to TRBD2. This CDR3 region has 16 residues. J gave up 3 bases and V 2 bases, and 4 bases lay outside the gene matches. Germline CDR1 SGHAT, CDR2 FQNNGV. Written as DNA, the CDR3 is TGTGCCAGCAGCTTAAACCCTAGCGGGAGGACAGATACGCAGTATTTT. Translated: CASSLNPSGRTDTQYF. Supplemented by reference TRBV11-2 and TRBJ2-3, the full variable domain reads EAGVAQSPRYKIIEKRQSVAFWCNPISGHATLYWYQQILGQGPKLLIQFQNNGVVDDSQLPKDRFSAERLKGVDSTLKIQPAKLEDSAVYLCASSLNPSGRTDTQYFGPGTRLTVL.

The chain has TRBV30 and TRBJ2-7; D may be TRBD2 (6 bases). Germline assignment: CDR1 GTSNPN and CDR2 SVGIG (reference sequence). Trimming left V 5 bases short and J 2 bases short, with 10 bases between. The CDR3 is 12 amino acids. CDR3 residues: CAWRGGPYEQYF. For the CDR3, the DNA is TGTGCCTGGCGGGGAGGCCCCTACGAGCAGTACTTC.

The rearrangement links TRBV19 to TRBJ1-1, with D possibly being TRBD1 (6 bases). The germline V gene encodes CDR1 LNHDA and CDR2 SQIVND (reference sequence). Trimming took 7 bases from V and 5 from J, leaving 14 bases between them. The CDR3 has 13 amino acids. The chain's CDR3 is CASTDRTGTEAFF. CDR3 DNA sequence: TGTGCCAGTACAGACAGGACGGGGACTGAAGCTTTCTTT.

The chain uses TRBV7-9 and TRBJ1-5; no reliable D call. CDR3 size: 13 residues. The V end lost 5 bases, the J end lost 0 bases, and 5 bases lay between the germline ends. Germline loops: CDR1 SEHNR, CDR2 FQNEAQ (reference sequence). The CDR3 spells CASSGGSNQPQHF. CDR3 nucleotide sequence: TGTGCCAGCAGCGGAGGTAGCAATCAGCCCCAGCATTTT.

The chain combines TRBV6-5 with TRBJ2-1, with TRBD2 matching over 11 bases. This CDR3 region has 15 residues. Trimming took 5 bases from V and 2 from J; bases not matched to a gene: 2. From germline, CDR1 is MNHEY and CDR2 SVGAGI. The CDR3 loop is CASSALAGAYNEQFF. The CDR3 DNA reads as TGTGCCAGCAGTGCACTAGCGGGGGCCTACAATGAGCAGTTCTTC.

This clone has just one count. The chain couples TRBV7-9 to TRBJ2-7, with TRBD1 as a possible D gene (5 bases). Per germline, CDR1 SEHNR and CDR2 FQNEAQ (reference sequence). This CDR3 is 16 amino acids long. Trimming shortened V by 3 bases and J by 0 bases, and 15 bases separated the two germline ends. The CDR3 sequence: CASSLETVFGSYEQYF. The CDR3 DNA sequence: TGTGCCAGCAGCTTGGAGACAGTGTTCGGCTCCTACGAGCAGTACTTC.

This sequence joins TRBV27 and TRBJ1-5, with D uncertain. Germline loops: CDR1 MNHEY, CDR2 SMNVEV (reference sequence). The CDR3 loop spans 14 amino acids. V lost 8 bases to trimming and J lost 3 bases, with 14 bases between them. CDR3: CASSEGTSNQPQHF. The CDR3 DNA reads TGTGCCAGCTCGGAGGGAACTTCCAATCAGCCCCAGCATTTT.

The DNA for the CDR3 is TGCGCCAGCAGCTTGGAGTCCGCGCCCTCCTACGAGCAGTACTTC. Translation: CASSLESAPSYEQYF. The chain employs TRBV5-1 and TRBJ2-7; unclear D gene. Trimming removed 0 bases at V and 0 bases at J, with 10 bases between. This CDR3 is 15 amino acids long. Germline V lookup: CDR1 SGHRS, CDR2 YFSETQ.

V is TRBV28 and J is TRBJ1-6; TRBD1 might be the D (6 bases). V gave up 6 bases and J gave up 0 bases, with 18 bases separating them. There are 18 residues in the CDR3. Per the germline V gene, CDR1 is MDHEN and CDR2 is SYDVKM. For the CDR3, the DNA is TGTGCCAGCAGCTACGAGGACAGCCACCTCTCCTATAATTCACCCCTCCACTTT. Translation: CASSYEDSHLSYNSPLHF.

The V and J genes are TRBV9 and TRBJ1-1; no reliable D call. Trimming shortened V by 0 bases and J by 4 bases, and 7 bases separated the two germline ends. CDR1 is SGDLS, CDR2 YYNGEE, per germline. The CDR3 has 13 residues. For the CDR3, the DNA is TGTGCCAGCAGCGTAGCGGAGATCACTGAAGCTTTCTTT. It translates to CASSVAEITEAFF.

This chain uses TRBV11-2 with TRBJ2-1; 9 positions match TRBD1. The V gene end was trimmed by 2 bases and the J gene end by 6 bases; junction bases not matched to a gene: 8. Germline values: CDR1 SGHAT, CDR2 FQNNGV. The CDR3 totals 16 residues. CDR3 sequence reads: CASSLLGTGSFNEQFF. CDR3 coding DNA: TGTGCCAGCAGCTTATTAGGGACAGGGTCTTTCAATGAGCAGTTCTTC.